One sample yielded the 7 T cell receptor beta chains listed below, sequenced in a study of blood T cells in healthy people across ages. Then a second PCR, running roughly 7 to 11 cycles, was carried out with a sample-barcoded 5' primer and a J-beta primer mix. TCRdb reprocessed the 5' RACE reads with MiXCR, giving one entry per CDR3 protein. The sample shows about 780,000 distinct CDR3 sequences, about 46% of them seen only once. The sample taken for sequencing was blood. The receptors were gathered from a man at least 80 years old in good health.

This chain connects TRBV29-1 to TRBJ2-3; D might be TRBD2 (6 bases). V was clipped by 6 bases and J by 2 bases, with 15 bases between them. Per the germline V gene, CDR1 is SQVTM and CDR2 is ANQGSEA. CDR3 length equals 14 residues. The CDR3 region is CSVGVSGSTDTQYF. CDR3 DNA: TGCAGCGTCGGGGTTAGCGGTTCCACAGATACGCAGTATTTT.

Comment on this clonotype: At one of its ends the junction is not consistent with the germline gene, which may arise from a read error. This rearrangement joins TRBV3-1 to TRBJ2-7; possibly TRBD2 for D (5 bases). Germline V lookup: CDR1 LGHDT, CDR2 YNNKEL (reference sequence). The CDR3 is made up of 15 amino acids. As DNA, the CDR3 is TGTGCCGGCAGCCAAGTGAGCGGAACCCTTTACGAGCAGTACTTC. Residues: CAGSQVSGTLYEQYF.

The rearrangement links TRBV15 to TRBJ2-1; 11 nucleotides align to TRBD2. The CDR3 is 15 residues long. Germline CDR1 is LNHNV and CDR2 is YYDKDF (reference sequence). Unmatched junction bases numbered 3, after V lost 5 bases and J lost 3 bases. The CDR3, as DNA: TGTGCCACCAGCGGCGGGACTAGCGGCTACAATGAGCAGTTCTTC. It codes for CATSGGTSGYNEQFF.

This chain connects TRBV10-3 to TRBJ2-1; TRBD2 matches 12 bases. There are 13 residues in the CDR3. In germline, CDR1 is ENHRY, CDR2 SYGVKD. The V and J ends lost 8 bases and 6 bases, in that order; junction bases with no gene match: 2. The CDR3 DNA follows: TGTGCCATCGGACTAGCGGGGATCAATGAGCAGTTCTTC. Its protein product is CAIGLAGINEQFF.

The rearrangement uses TRBV4-1 and TRBJ2-3; D remains unclear. CDR1 and CDR2 (germline): MGHRA, YSYEKL. CDR3 length: 13 residues. V gave up 0 bases and J gave up 4 bases, with 5 bases separating them. The CDR3 bases are TGCGCCAGCAGCCAAGATCTTCCAGATACGCAGTATTTT. It is translated as CASSQDLPDTQYF.

The rearrangement links TRBV30 to TRBJ2-5; tentatively, D is TRBD2 (6 bases). Trimming removed 0 bases at V and 2 bases at J, with 13 bases between. The CDR3 is 15 residues long. Germline V gene sequence: CDR1 GTSNPN, CDR2 SVGIG (reference sequence). The CDR3 protein is CAWSVGPGEQETQYF. DNA for the CDR3: TGTGCCTGGAGTGTCGGCCCGGGAGAGCAAGAGACCCAGTACTTC.

The rearrangement joins TRBV5-1 to TRBJ2-7; D not certain. This CDR3 is 14 amino acids long. Germline V gene data show CDR1 as SGHRS and CDR2 as YFSETQ. Trimming took off 4 bases at V and 6 bases at J, with 17 bases between the two ends. The CDR3 DNA sequence: TGCGCCAGCAGCCTGAGCCATACCTTATGCGAGCAGTACTTC. This codes for CASSLSHTLCEQYF.